This paragraph reports one T cell receptor beta chain. Some clones are missing from TCRdb's copy, which holds only in-frame ones; the method was immunoSEQ multiplex PCR. This table holds 65,000 to 75,000 clones, more than 90% found once. This entry is derived from a study of blood T cell repertoires in COVID-19. Germline loops: CDR1 SGHDT, CDR2 YYEEEE. Trimming cost V 1 base and J 8 bases, with 20 bases left between them. CDR3 length equals 16 residues. The sample was peripheral blood. The origin of this receptor is a man between 50 and 59 years old with acute or convalescent COVID-19. The chain links TRBV5-6 to TRBJ2-3; D is possibly TRBD2 (6 bases). CDR3 nucleotides: TGTGCCAGCAGCTTGAAGGAGGGACGCCTCGGGGGTACGCAGTATTTT. It translates to CASSLKEGRLGGTQYF.